Presented here are 32 T cell receptor beta chains from one specimen sequenced in a study of cytomegalovirus exposure and HLA in healthy donors. The PCR had 60 Vbeta and 13 Jbeta primers. The data were produced by immunoSEQ multiplex PCR, yet TCRdb's version contains in-frame clones alone and is incomplete. The sample has about 130,000 clones; roughly four fifths are singletons. Sequenced: PBMCs. The origin of the receptors is a middle-aged woman in good health and CMV-seropositive.

The chain has TRBV27 and TRBJ2-5, with TRBD1 matching 7 bases. CDR3 length: 16 amino acids. After removal of 3 bases from V and 2 bases from J, the junction contained 9 bases not matched to a gene. Germline loops: CDR1 MNHEY, CDR2 SMNVEV (reference sequence). CDR3 coding DNA: TGTGCCAGCAGTTTCCTAGGAGACAGGGTTCAAGAGACCCAGTACTTC. Protein product: CASSFLGDRVQETQYF.

This clone was counted a few times. The chain has TRBV5-1 and TRBJ1-1; 9 nucleotides align to TRBD1. Germline CDR1 SGHRS, CDR2 YFSETQ. V lost 3 bases to trimming and J lost 5 bases; unmatched junction nucleotides: 5. The CDR3 is made up of 14 amino acids. Here the CDR3 DNA reads TGCGCCAGCAGCTGGGGGACAGGGCAAACTGAAGCTTTCTTT. It codes for CASSWGTGQTEAFF. Supplemented by reference TRBV5-1 and TRBJ1-1, the full variable domain reads KAGVTQTPRYLIKTRGQQVTLSCSPISGHRSVSWYQQTPGQGLQFLFEYFSETQRNKGNFPGRFSGRQFSNSRSEMNVSTLELGDSALYLCASSWGTGQTEAFFGQGTRLTVV.

The chain has TRBV7-8 and TRBJ2-3, with 8 bases lining up with TRBD2. J was trimmed by 2 bases and V by 8 bases; bases with no gene match: 9. Germline lookup yields CDR1 SGHVS and CDR2 FQNEAQ. This CDR3 has 15 residues. The CDR3, as DNA: TGTGCCAGCGGCAGACGGGAGGGGGACACAGATACGCAGTATTTT. This codes for CASGRREGDTDTQYF. The full variable domain, with the rest looked up from reference TRBV7-8 and TRBJ2-3, is GAGVSQSPRYKVAKRGQDVALRCDPISGHVSLFWYQQALGQGPEFLTYFQNEAQLDKSGLPSDRFFAERPEGSVSTLKIQRTQQEDSAVYLCASGRREGDTDTQYFGPGTRLTVL.

The J gene is TRBJ1-1, the V gene TRBV5-1, with 8 positions matching TRBD1. The V gene's germline CDR1 is SGHRS and CDR2 YFSETQ. This CDR3 has 15 residues. After removal of 5 bases from V and 8 bases from J, the junction contained 14 bases not matched to a gene. The CDR3 region is CASSHLQGQAPEAFF. CDR3 sequence (DNA): TGCGCCAGCAGTCATCTTCAGGGACAGGCTCCCGAAGCTTTCTTT.

The gene calls are TRBV27 and TRBJ2-3; tentatively, D is TRBD2 (6 bases). The CDR3 loop spans 14 amino acids. The germline CDR1 and CDR2 sequences are MNHEY and SMNVEV (reference sequence). V lost 5 bases, J lost 4 bases, and 13 bases lay in between. The CDR3 DNA reads as TGTGCCAGCAGTGACTCCGGGAGACCAGATACGCAGTATTTT. Its protein is CASSDSGRPDTQYF.

The chain's CDR3 is CASKGAMNTEAFF. As DNA, the CDR3 is TGTGCCAGCAAGGGGGCCATGAACACTGAAGCTTTCTTT. The chain combines TRBV28 with TRBJ1-1, with 7 positions matching TRBD1. There are 13 residues in the CDR3. Germline CDR1 and CDR2: MDHEN and SYDVKM. V lost 7 bases and J lost 0; bases outside the gene matches: 2.

The V and J genes are TRBV9 and TRBJ2-3; D possibly corresponds to TRBD2 (5 bases). The V gene's germline CDR1 is SGDLS and CDR2 YYNGEE. Trimming removed 4 bases at V and 0 bases at J, with 6 bases between. The CDR3 is 13 amino acids. This CDR3 reads CASSWRSTDTQYF. The CDR3 DNA reads TGTGCCAGCAGCTGGAGGAGCACAGATACGCAGTATTTT.

This chain links TRBV30 with TRBJ2-1; possibly TRBD2 for D (5 bases). From germline, CDR1 is GTSNPN and CDR2 SVGIG (reference sequence). The V and J ends lost 0 bases and 6 bases respectively, with 12 bases between them. The CDR3 spans 14 residues. This CDR3 is CAWSVPRELNEQFF. The CDR3 DNA is TGTGCCTGGAGTGTACCCCGGGAACTCAATGAGCAGTTCTTC.

This clone was picked up one time. V gene TRBV6-5 combines with J gene TRBJ2-7, with 8 bases lining up with TRBD1. The CDR3 length is 14 residues. Germline-derived CDR1 and CDR2 are MNHEY and SVGAGI. V shed 4 bases and J 2 bases; nucleotides not matched to a gene: 4. The CDR3 region has the DNA TGTGCCAGCAGTTCGCGGACAGGGACCTACGAGCAGTACTTC. Encoded protein: CASSSRTGTYEQYF.

V gene TRBV29-1 combines with J gene TRBJ1-1, with D perhaps matching TRBD1 (5 bases). The V and J ends lost 3 bases and 6 bases respectively, with 8 bases between them. The V gene's germline CDR1 is SQVTM and CDR2 ANQGSEA. CDR3 length equals 11 residues. The chain's CDR3 is CSVDRGAEAFF. The CDR3 DNA is TGCAGCGTTGATCGGGGGGCTGAAGCTTTCTTT.

The gene calls are TRBV6-1 and TRBJ1-5, with D maybe TRBD1 (6 bases). CDR3 length equals 17 residues. V was trimmed by 1 base and J by 1 base, leaving 14 bases between them. Looked up from germline, CDR1 is MNHNS and CDR2 is SASEGT. The CDR3 DNA sequence: TGTGCCAGCAGTGAAGGGTGGGGACATGCAAGCAATCAGCCCCAGCATTTT. This gives the protein CASSEGWGHASNQPQHF.

V and J are TRBV7-9 and TRBJ2-7; the D is unclear. The CDR3 sequence is 12 residues long. Germline values: CDR1 SEHNR, CDR2 FQNEAQ (reference sequence). The V end lost 4 bases, the J end lost 6 bases, and 10 bases lay between the germline ends. CDR3 in amino acids: CASSSPVGEQYF. The CDR3 DNA reads TGTGCCAGCAGCTCCCCCGTCGGCGAGCAGTACTTC.

This clone was counted a few times. This chain uses TRBV6-5 with TRBJ1-3; a possible D gene is TRBD1 (6 bases). This CDR3 contains 15 residues. Germline assignment: CDR1 MNHEY and CDR2 SVGAGI. The germline V and J ends were trimmed by 6 bases and 0 bases, with 12 bases remaining between them. CDR3 amino acids: CASSNKGVSGNTIYF. As DNA, the CDR3 is TGTGCCAGCAGCAACAAGGGGGTCTCTGGAAACACCATATATTTT.

V gene TRBV5-6 combines with J gene TRBJ2-2, with a possible D match to TRBD2 (5 bases). From germline, CDR1 is SGHDT and CDR2 YYEEEE. The CDR3 is 14 residues long. Trimming removed 6 bases at V and 1 base at J, with 10 bases between. In DNA, the CDR3 is TGTGCCAGCAACGGGGTAGGGAACACCGGGGAGCTGTTTTTT. Encoded protein: CASNGVGNTGELFF.

The chain couples TRBV7-2 to TRBJ2-7, with 10 nucleotides matching TRBD2. V lost 2 bases to trimming and J lost 5 bases; unmatched junction nucleotides: 12. Germline CDR1 and CDR2: SGHTA and FQGNSA. The CDR3 is 17 amino acids. The CDR3 bases are TGTGCCAGCAGCTTACAGCCTAGCGGGAGTTTCGGCGACGAGCAGTACTTC. This codes for CASSLQPSGSFGDEQYF. The full variable domain, in which reference TRBV7-2 and TRBJ2-7 provide the parts outside the CDR3, is GAGVSQSPSNKVTEKGKDVELRCDPISGHTALYWYRQSLGQGLEFLIYFQGNSAPDKSGLPSDRFSAERTGGSVSTLTIQRTQQEDSAVYLCASSLQPSGSFGDEQYFGPGTRLTVT.

The chain is built from TRBV7-3 and TRBJ2-5, with no clear D. Trimming took 0 bases from V and 4 from J, leaving 6 bases between them. CDR3 length: 13 residues. Looked up from germline, CDR1 is SGHTA and CDR2 is FQGTGA. CDR3 DNA sequence: TGTGCCAGCAGCTTAACGGCTTTAGAGACCCAGTACTTC. It codes for CASSLTALETQYF.

The gene calls are TRBV19 and TRBJ1-1; weak D call: TRBD1 (5 bases). The CDR3 loop spans 12 amino acids. The V gene's germline CDR1 is LNHDA and CDR2 SQIVND (reference sequence). Trimming took 8 bases from V and 3 from J, leaving 10 bases between them. DNA for the CDR3: TGTGCCAGTCGGGCAGGGTACACTGAAGCTTTCTTT. It is translated as CASRAGYTEAFF. The full variable domain, its missing parts supplied by reference TRBV19 and TRBJ1-1, is DGGITQSPKYLFRKEGQNVTLSCEQNLNHDAMYWYRQDPGQGLRLIYYSQIVNDFQKGDIAEGYSVSREKKESFPLTVTSAQKNPTAFYLCASRAGYTEAFFGQGTRLTVV.

The rearrangement links TRBV6-6 to TRBJ1-5; no definite D call. Germline CDR1 MNHNY, CDR2 SVGAGI (reference sequence). CDR3 length: 14 residues. V gave up 6 bases and J gave up 4 bases, with 13 bases separating them. The CDR3 is CASSHDTGNQPQHF. The CDR3 DNA is TGTGCCAGCAGCCACGACACGGGAAATCAGCCCCAGCATTTT.

The chain links TRBV11-2 to TRBJ1-2; 10 positions match TRBD1. V shed 3 bases, J shed 10 bases, and the junction held 5 bases outside the gene matches. Germline V lookup: CDR1 SGHAT, CDR2 FQNNGV. The CDR3 runs to 13 residues. In DNA, the CDR3 is TGTGCCAGCAGCTTGACAGGGGGCGAGGACTACACCTTC. Translating gives CASSLTGGEDYTF.

The V call is TRBV13, the J call TRBJ2-1; 9 bases map to TRBD2. Germline V gene sequence: CDR1 PRHDT, CDR2 FYEKMQ (reference sequence). CDR3 size: 16 residues. With V trimmed by 0 bases and J by 4 bases, 4 bases remained unmatched. CDR3 residues: CASSLGGSGRYNEQFF. CDR3 sequence (DNA): TGTGCCAGCAGCTTAGGTGGTAGCGGGAGATACAATGAGCAGTTCTTC. Together with reference TRBV13 and TRBJ2-1, the CDR3 gives the full variable domain: AAGVIQSPRHLIKEKRETATLKCYPIPRHDTVYWYQQGPGQDPQFLISFYEKMQSDKGSIPDRFSAQQFSDYHSELNMSSLELGDSALYFCASSLGGSGRYNEQFFGPGTRLTVL.

The V gene is TRBV18, the J gene TRBJ1-1; TRBD1 agrees at 8 bases. Germline assignment: CDR1 KGHSH and CDR2 LQKENI. V lost 3 bases to trimming and J lost 5 bases; unmatched junction nucleotides: 8. The CDR3 totals 15 residues. CDR3 sequence reads: CASSPLRTGSTEAFF. CDR3 bases: TGTGCCAGCTCACCTCTAAGGACAGGGTCTACTGAAGCTTTCTTT.

This clone was counted a few times. The chain is built from TRBV6-5 and TRBJ2-3, with 7 bases identical to TRBD2. CDR1 MNHEY and CDR2 SVGAGI come from the germline V gene. The trim removed 8 bases at V and 0 bases at J, leaving 5 bases unmatched. The CDR3 is 14 amino acids. The CDR3 loop is CASGAGVSTDTQYF. In nucleotides, the CDR3 is TGTGCCAGCGGGGCGGGGGTAAGCACAGATACGCAGTATTTT.

The CDR3 protein is CASSGIRQRGIPYEQYF. The DNA of the CDR3 is TGTGCCAGCAGTGGAATTCGTCAAAGGGGGATTCCGTACGAGCAGTACTTC. V usage is TRBV25-1 and J usage is TRBJ2-7, with TRBD1 as a possible D gene (6 bases). V was clipped by 4 bases and J by 4 bases, with 23 bases between them. CDR3 length: 17 amino acids. Looked up from germline, CDR1 is MGHDK and CDR2 is SYGVNS.

This chain links TRBV10-3 with TRBJ2-3; 13 nucleotides match TRBD2. Per the germline V gene, CDR1 is ENHRY and CDR2 is SYGVKD. With V trimmed by 0 bases and J by 2 bases, 5 bases remained unmatched. The CDR3 totals 18 residues. The CDR3 nucleotides read TGTGCCATCAGTGAGTCGGAACTAGCGGGGGGGTTCACAGATACGCAGTATTTT. This translates into CAISESELAGGFTDTQYF.

The chain has TRBV19 and TRBJ2-3; D remains unclear. Germline V gene lookup returns CDR1 LNHDA and CDR2 SQIVND (reference sequence). Trimming removed 1 base at V and 4 bases at J, with 9 bases between. This CDR3 has 14 amino acids. DNA for the CDR3: TGTGCCAGTAGTATAGTCCATATAGCAGATACGCAGTATTTT. Protein product: CASSIVHIADTQYF.

The chain employs TRBV9 and TRBJ2-3; 12 bases map to TRBD2. Germline V CDR1 and CDR2: SGDLS, YYNGEE. CDR3 length equals 18 residues. Trimming at V came to 0 bases and at J to 0 bases, leaving 5 bases not matched to a gene. This CDR3 is CASSVGTSGTTSTDTQYF. The CDR3 DNA is TGTGCCAGCAGCGTAGGGACTAGCGGGACGACTAGCACAGATACGCAGTATTTT.

V gene TRBV7-9 combines with J gene TRBJ1-1; D is unresolved. The germline V and J ends were trimmed by 7 bases and 2 bases, with 14 bases remaining between them. The CDR3 is 14 residues long. Germline CDR1 SEHNR, CDR2 FQNEAQ (reference sequence). The CDR3 here is CASTLRGRNTEAFF. Here the CDR3 DNA reads TGTGCCAGCACTCTTCGGGGTCGAAACACTGAAGCTTTCTTT.

This clone showed up just a few times. The chain uses TRBV7-3 and TRBJ1-1; possibly TRBD1 for D (5 bases). V lost 5 bases and J 1 base, leaving 11 bases between the germline ends. Germline values: CDR1 SGHTA, CDR2 FQGTGA. The CDR3 is made up of 14 amino acids. The chain's CDR3 is CASSPGHKNTEAFF. Here the CDR3 DNA reads TGTGCCAGCAGCCCCGGACACAAGAACACTGAAGCTTTCTTT.

The gene calls are TRBV28 and TRBJ1-1, with 7 bases fitting TRBD1. Germline-derived CDR1 and CDR2 are MDHEN and SYDVKM. V lost 6 bases, J lost 0 bases, and 1 base stayed unmatched. The CDR3 is 13 residues long. CDR3 in DNA: TGTGCCAGCAGAGGACAGGTGAACACTGAAGCTTTCTTT. Its translation is CASRGQVNTEAFF. Variable domain in full (rest from reference TRBV28 and TRBJ1-1): DVKVTQSSRYLVKRTGEKVFLECVQDMDHENMFWYRQDPGLGLRLIYFSYDVKMKEKGDIPEGYSVSREKKERFSLILESASTNQTSMYLCASRGQVNTEAFFGQGTRLTVV.

The chain employs TRBV2 and TRBJ1-2; D is uncertain. V dropped 5 bases and J dropped 5 bases, with 12 bases sitting between them. This CDR3 is built from 13 residues. Germline V lookup: CDR1 SNHLY, CDR2 FYNNEI. The CDR3 DNA reads as TGTGCCAGCAGTTTGAGGGTTTTTTATGGCTACACCTTC. Translated: CASSLRVFYGYTF.

The J gene is TRBJ2-4, the V gene TRBV5-6; TRBD1 is a possible D gene (5 bases). V was clipped by 4 bases and J by 4 bases, with 9 bases between them. The CDR3 has 13 amino acids. Germline V gene sequence: CDR1 SGHDT, CDR2 YYEEEE. Here the CDR3 DNA reads TGTGCCAGCAGCAGGGGCCTTAAAAACATTCAGTACTTC. Amino acids: CASSRGLKNIQYF. Variable domain in full (rest from reference TRBV5-6 and TRBJ2-4): DAGVTQSPTHLIKTRGQQVTLRCSPKSGHDTVSWYQQALGQGPQFIFQYYEEEERQRGNFPDRFSGHQFPNYSSELNVNALLLGDSALYLCASSRGLKNIQYFGAGTRLSVL.

The CDR3 sequence is CASSQTDKNYGYTF. The CDR3 nucleotides read TGTGCCAGCAGCCAAACGGACAAGAACTATGGCTACACCTTC. The chain combines TRBV16 with TRBJ1-2; D possibly corresponds to TRBD1 (5 bases). Germline CDR1 reads KGHSY; CDR2 reads FQNENV. This CDR3 contains 14 residues. V lost 2 bases and J 2 bases, leaving 9 bases between the germline ends.